This TCR beta chain is drawn from a study of glioma-infiltrating T cells. This clonotype occurred many times. The iRepertoire nested amplicon-rescue multiplex PCR amplified TCR alpha and beta CDR3s from RNA. TCRdb re-derived calls from the multiplex PCR reads in MiXCR, one entry per CDR3 protein. This table holds tens of thousands of distinct CDR3 sequences, around 37% found once. The receptor's source is a human donor with low-grade glioma or glioblastoma, undergoing nonglioma brain surgery, or in good health (not recorded which). Source material: glioma tissue, nonneoplastic brain tissue, or PBMCs (not recorded which).

The CDR3: CASSPGGAGTDTQYF. CDR3 nucleotide sequence: TGTGCCAGTAGTCCCGGGGGGGCAGGCACAGATACGCAGTATTTT. V usage is TRBV19 and J usage is TRBJ2-3; 8 bases map to TRBD2. CDR3 length equals 15 residues. From germline, CDR1 is LNHDA and CDR2 SQIVND (reference sequence). The ends lost 5 bases at V and 1 base at J; junction bases unmatched: 5.